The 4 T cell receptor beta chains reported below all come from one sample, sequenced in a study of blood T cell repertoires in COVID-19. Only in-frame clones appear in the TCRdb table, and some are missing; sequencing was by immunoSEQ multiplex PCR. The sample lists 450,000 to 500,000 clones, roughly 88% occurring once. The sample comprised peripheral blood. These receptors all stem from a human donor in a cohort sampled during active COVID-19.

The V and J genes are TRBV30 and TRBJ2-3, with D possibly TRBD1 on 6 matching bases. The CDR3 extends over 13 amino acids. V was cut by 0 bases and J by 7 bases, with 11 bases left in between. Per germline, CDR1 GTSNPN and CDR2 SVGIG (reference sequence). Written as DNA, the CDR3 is TGTGCCTGGAGTGTAAGGGGGACGAATACGCAGTATTTT. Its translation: CAWSVRGTNTQYF. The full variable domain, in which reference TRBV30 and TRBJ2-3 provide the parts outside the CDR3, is SQTIHQWPATLVQPVGSPLSLECTVEGTSNPNLYWYRQAAGRGLQLLFYSVGIGQISSEVPQNLSASRPQDRQFILSSKKLLLSDSGFYLCAWSVRGTNTQYFGPGTRLTVL.

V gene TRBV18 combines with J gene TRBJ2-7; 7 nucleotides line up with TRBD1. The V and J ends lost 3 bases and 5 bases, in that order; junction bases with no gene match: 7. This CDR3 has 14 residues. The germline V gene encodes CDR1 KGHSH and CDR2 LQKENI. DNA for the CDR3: TGTGCCAGCTCACCGACAGGGACCCCTCACGAGCAGTACTTC. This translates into CASSPTGTPHEQYF.

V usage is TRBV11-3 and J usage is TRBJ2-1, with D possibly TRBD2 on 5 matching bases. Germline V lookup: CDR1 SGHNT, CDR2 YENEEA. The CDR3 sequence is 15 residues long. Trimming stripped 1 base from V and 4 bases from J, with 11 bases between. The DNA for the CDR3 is TGTGCCAGCAGCTTAGGGCGGGTCAATTACAATGAGCAGTTCTTC. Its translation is CASSLGRVNYNEQFF.

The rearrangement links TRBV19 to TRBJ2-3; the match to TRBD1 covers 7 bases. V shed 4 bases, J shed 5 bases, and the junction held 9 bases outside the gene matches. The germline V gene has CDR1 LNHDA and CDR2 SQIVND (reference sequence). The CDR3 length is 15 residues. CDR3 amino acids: CASSRHRGEGDTQYF. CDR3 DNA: TGTGCCAGTAGTAGGCACAGGGGAGAGGGAGATACGCAGTATTTT.